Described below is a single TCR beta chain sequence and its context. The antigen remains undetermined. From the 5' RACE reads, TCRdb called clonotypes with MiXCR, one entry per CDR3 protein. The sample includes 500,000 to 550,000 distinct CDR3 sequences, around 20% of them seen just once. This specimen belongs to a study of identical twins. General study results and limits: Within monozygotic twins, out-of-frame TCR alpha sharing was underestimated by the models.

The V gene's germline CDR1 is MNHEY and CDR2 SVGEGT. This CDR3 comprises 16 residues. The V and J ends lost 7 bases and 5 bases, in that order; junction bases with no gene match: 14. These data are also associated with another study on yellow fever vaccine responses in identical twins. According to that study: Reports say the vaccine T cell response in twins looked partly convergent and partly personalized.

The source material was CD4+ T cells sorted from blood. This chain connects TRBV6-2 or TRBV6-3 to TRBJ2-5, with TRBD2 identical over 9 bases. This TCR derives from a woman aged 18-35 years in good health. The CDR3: CASIKTSGDRRETQYF. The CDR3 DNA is TGTGCCAGCATCAAGACTAGCGGCGATCGTCGGGAGACCCAGTACTTC.